Reported below is one T cell receptor (beta chain). Its antigen is unidentified. A much larger clone differs from this one at a single base, so this may be a read error. The data stem from a study of shared clonotypes between healthy human individuals. General study results and limits: The expectation was that sequencing depth would affect clonotype sharing among donors.

There were no recent acute infections or vaccinations among the donors, who were healthy HIV-negative adults. The replicate PCRs on unsorted PBMC were given about 0.3 ug DNA, which is approximately 30,000 T cell genomes. Unsorted PBMCs provided DNA that was sequenced on ten immunoSEQ deep assay plates. Some clones are missing from TCRdb's copy, which holds only in-frame ones; the method was immunoSEQ multiplex PCR. The sample lists hundreds of thousands of clones, around 77% occurring once. Sequencing input: PBMCs. This sequence originates from a middle-aged woman in good health. Some clones in this sample may be carry-over from other donors' samples.

This CDR3 reads CASSQDYSGRPYEQFF. CDR3 nucleotide sequence: TGCGCCAGCAGCCAAGATTATAGCGGGAGGCCCTATGAGCAGTTCTTC. This sequence joins TRBV4-3 and TRBJ2-1; 10 bases are a match to TRBD2. This CDR3 has 16 amino acids. V gave up 0 bases and J gave up 8 bases; unmatched junction bases: 7. CDR1 and CDR2 from the germline V gene are LGHNA and YSLEER.